A single sample gave rise to the 4 T cell receptor beta chains below, sequenced in a study of naive CD8 T cells in extremely preterm neonates. Elective cesarean births at 37-41 weeks, without labor or membrane rupture, supplied the cord blood. TCRdb keeps only in-frame clones here, not all; method: immunoSEQ multiplex PCR. This sample has about 4,900 clones, with roughly 97% found just once. Sequenced material: naive CD8+ T cells from cord blood. The receptors here all came from a newborn in good health.

The sample holds one count of this clone. The gene calls are TRBV28 and TRBJ1-2; D unclear. V lost 3 bases and J 4 bases, leaving 15 bases between the germline ends. Germline CDR1 and CDR2: MDHEN and SYDVKM. This CDR3 contains 15 residues. The CDR3 protein is CASSFPGGYGYGYTF. The CDR3 DNA follows: TGTGCCAGCAGTTTCCCGGGAGGGTATGGCTATGGCTACACCTTC.

The chain joins TRBV4-1 to TRBJ1-1; 9 bases line up with TRBD1. V lost 2 bases and J lost 3; bases outside the gene matches: 16. CDR3 length: 19 residues. Germline V gives CDR1 MGHRA, CDR2 YSYEKL. The CDR3 DNA sequence: TGCGCCAGCAGCCAACTCCCGGGACAGGGAAAAGGGAGGGACACTGAAGCTTTCTTT. It specifies CASSQLPGQGKGRDTEAFF.

The V and J genes are TRBV12-5 and TRBJ2-4; TRBD1 agrees at 11 bases. Per germline, CDR1 LGHNT and CDR2 FRNRAP. The J segment lost 7 bases and the V segment lost 1 base, leaving 0 bases of the junction unmatched. There are 14 residues in the CDR3. Here the CDR3 reads CASGLGTGGNIQYF. CDR3 DNA: TGTGCTAGTGGTTTGGGGACAGGGGGCAACATTCAGTACTTC.

The gene calls are TRBV9 and TRBJ1-4, with D possibly TRBD1 on 5 matching bases. The germline gives CDR1 SGDLS, CDR2 YYNGEE. The V end was cut by 0 bases, the J end by 0 bases, with 9 bases between. The CDR3 length is 16 residues. For the CDR3, the DNA is TGTGCCAGCAGCGTAGGGGGCAGTGCAACTAATGAAAAACTGTTTTTT. Translation: CASSVGGSATNEKLFF.